Sequencing of this T cell receptor (beta chain) was carried out in a study of T-cell reconstitution after alpha-beta-depleted transplantation in children. Study results and caveats: About two months after transplant, alpha-beta T cells reportedly came from several hundred expanded graft clones. Surviving recipient T cells and intrathymic progenitors accounted for some patients' high TCRbeta diversity at day 60. Newly generated T cells supplied most T-cell counts and diversity one year post-transplant.

Unique molecular identifiers were built into the TCRbeta library. From the PCR reads, TCRdb called clonotypes with MiXCR, one entry per CDR3 protein. Found here are 700,000 to 950,000 distinct CDR3 sequences, 15% to 20% of them singletons; the top ten hold about 5%. There are many counts of this clonotype. Its antigen is unidentified. The CDR3 is 17 amino acids. Deletions cut 0 bases from V and 2 bases from J, with 15 bases between. CDR1 and CDR2 (germline): ENHRY, SYGVKD. The clonotype was recovered from a male patient under 18 who had a stem cell transplant for acute lymphoblastic leukemia, so the T cells may come from the graft donor. This chain connects TRBV10-3 to TRBJ2-3; D is unclear. The source material was PBMCs, mostly from graft donor cells, sampled 360 days after TCRalphabeta/CD19-depleted stem cell transplant. CDR3 bases: TGTGCCATCAGTGAGTCACCCGGATCGTCCTACACAGATACGCAGTATTTT. This encodes CAISESPGSSYTDTQYF.